These 2 T cell receptor beta chains were all obtained from the same sample, sequenced in a study of T cell changes during pregnancy in multiple sclerosis. Clones were sequenced by immunoSEQ multiplex PCR, and TCRdb holds only the in-frame ones, with some missing. The data hold about 40,000 clones, with roughly 88% observed a single time. Sequencing used CD8+ T cells from peripheral blood mononuclear cells, obtained in the first trimester of pregnancy. These TCRs come from a female donor with multiple sclerosis, enrolled in a pregnancy study.

The gene calls are TRBV4-3 and TRBJ1-4, with D hard to call. The germline V and J ends were trimmed by 0 bases and 8 bases, with 16 bases remaining between them. The CDR3 runs 16 residues. The germline V gene has CDR1 LGHNA and CDR2 YSLEER. The chain's CDR3 is CASSQDSPAIREKLFF. DNA of the CDR3: TGCGCCAGCAGCCAAGATAGTCCCGCGATCCGGGAAAAACTGTTTTTT.

The V and J genes are TRBV12-5 and TRBJ2-7, with 8 bases identical to TRBD2. Germline CDR1 is LGHNT and CDR2 is FRNRAP. J was trimmed by 3 bases and V by 7 bases; bases with no gene match: 8. The CDR3 runs to 14 residues. Here the CDR3 DNA reads TGTGCTAGTGAAAGACCGGGAGGGAACTACGAGCAGTACTTC. This encodes CASERPGGNYEQYF.